The present entry profiles one T cell receptor beta chain with its context. The antigen remains unidentified. These data come from a study of radiotherapy plus CTLA-4 blockade in lung cancer. The study, taken as a whole, reports: Tumor-origin TCR clones grew in blood after radiotherapy plus ipilimumab.

Those with chemo-refractory metastatic non-small-cell lung cancer were treated with focal radiation combined with CTLA-4 blockade using ipilimumab. Sequencing was performed with immunoSEQ multiplex PCR; in TCRdb, only in-frame clones are kept and a portion is missing. The repertoire has about 80,000 clones, about 78% of them found once; the top ten carry approximately 22%. The CDR3 length is 13 residues. Germline V lookup: CDR1 SGHRS, CDR2 YFSETQ. Between the trimmed V and J ends, which lost 5 bases and 5 bases, there was a span of 10 bases. V is TRBV5-1 and J is TRBJ2-2, with D perhaps TRBD1 (6 bases). The sequencing here drew on peripheral blood, taken from a patient treated with radiotherapy plus ipilimumab. This clonotype was sampled from a human donor with non-small cell lung cancer whose response to radiotherapy plus ipilimumab could not be evaluated. Some clones in this sample may be carry-over from other donors' samples. The CDR3 region has the DNA TGCGCCAGCAGGGACAGCGGAACCGGGGAGCTGTTTTTT. Translation: CASRDSGTGELFF.